One and the same sample provided the 29 T cell receptor beta chains below, sequenced in a study of blood T cell repertoires in COVID-19. The method was immunoSEQ multiplex PCR; TCRdb's version includes in-frame clones alone and lacks a portion of them. This table holds hundreds of thousands of clones, nearly 90% found once. Sample: PBMCs or T cells enriched from blood (not recorded which). Receptors were obtained from a woman aged 18 to 35 with acute COVID-19.

This clone came up once. The chain links TRBV7-3 to TRBJ1-2, with TRBD1 matching 7 bases. The CDR3 is 14 residues long. J lost 7 bases, V lost 4 bases, and 9 bases had no gene match. The V gene's germline CDR1 is SGHTA and CDR2 FQGTGA. CDR3 protein: CASSSPDREVGYTF. DNA of the CDR3: TGTGCCAGCAGCTCCCCCGACAGGGAGGTTGGCTACACCTTC.

This sequence joins TRBV6-5 and TRBJ2-1; D unresolved. Germline-derived CDR1 and CDR2 are MNHEY and SVGAGI. Trimming took off 7 bases at V and 7 bases at J, with 20 bases between the two ends. The CDR3 loop spans 15 amino acids. The CDR3 is CASIPGRWRGNEQFF. The CDR3 nucleotides read TGTGCCAGCATCCCCGGCCGGTGGAGAGGAAATGAGCAGTTCTTC.

CDR3 sequence reads: CASSAAGYEQYF. For the CDR3, the DNA is TGTGCCAGCAGTGCCGCAGGGTACGAGCAGTACTTC. The chain recombines TRBV28 with TRBJ2-7, with D possibly matching TRBD1 (5 bases). The germline gives CDR1 MDHEN, CDR2 SYDVKM. The CDR3 loop spans 12 amino acids. The germline V and J ends were trimmed by 5 bases and 4 bases, with 9 bases remaining between them.

Concerning this clone itself: Other DNA sequences in this sample translate to the same CDR3. The chain joins TRBV29-1 to TRBJ2-7; 7 nucleotides match TRBD1. Germline CDR1 reads SQVTM; CDR2 reads ANQGSEA. The V and J ends lost 4 bases and 0 bases, in that order; junction bases with no gene match: 3. CDR3 size: 13 residues. This CDR3 is CSVGRDSSYEQYF. The CDR3 bases are TGCAGCGTTGGAAGGGACAGCTCCTACGAGCAGTACTTC.

V and J are TRBV7-2 and TRBJ2-7; 12 bases are a match to TRBD2. J was trimmed by 4 bases and V by 2 bases; bases with no gene match: 6. CDR1 and CDR2 (germline): SGHTA, FQGNSA. The CDR3 has 16 residues. The CDR3 sequence: CASSLSLAGGGYEQYF. Here the CDR3 DNA reads TGTGCCAGCAGCTTAAGTCTAGCGGGAGGGGGGTACGAGCAGTACTTC.

The chain has TRBV9 and TRBJ2-1; TRBD2 agrees at 8 bases. The CDR3 loop spans 14 amino acids. The V gene's germline CDR1 is SGDLS and CDR2 YYNGEE. V lost 0 bases to trimming and J lost 6 bases; unmatched junction nucleotides: 2. The CDR3 reads CASSVAGGPNEQFF. CDR3 coding DNA: TGTGCCAGCAGCGTAGCGGGAGGGCCCAATGAGCAGTTCTTC.

The chain couples TRBV10-1 to TRBJ1-1, with a weak D call TRBD1 (6 bases). CDR1 WNHNN and CDR2 SYGVQD come from the germline V gene (reference sequence). Trimming took off 5 bases at V and 1 base at J, with 8 bases between the two ends. This CDR3 comprises 13 residues. CDR3 sequence reads: CASSHRENTEAFF. Written as DNA, the CDR3 is TGCGCCAGCAGTCACAGGGAGAACACTGAAGCTTTCTTT.

The sample holds a few counts of this clone. The chain employs TRBV10-3 and TRBJ1-2; 7 positions agree with TRBD1. The CDR3 length is 14 residues. The V and J ends lost 2 bases and 6 bases, in that order; junction bases with no gene match: 6. Germline loops: CDR1 ENHRY, CDR2 SYGVKD. The CDR3 here is CAISETDRVDGYTF. The CDR3 DNA is TGTGCCATCAGTGAGACCGACAGGGTTGATGGCTACACCTTC.

The CDR3 DNA sequence: TGTGCCAGCAGTCCGAATCGGGGGTCGCGGACCTACGAGCAGTACTTC. Encoded protein: CASSPNRGSRTYEQYF. V usage is TRBV28 and J usage is TRBJ2-7, with D perhaps matching TRBD2 (6 bases). This CDR3 is 16 amino acids long. The germline V gene has CDR1 MDHEN and CDR2 SYDVKM. Between the trimmed V and J ends, which lost 5 bases and 2 bases, there was a span of 19 bases. Looking up the rest from reference TRBV28 and TRBJ2-7 gives the full variable domain: DVKVTQSSRYLVKRTGEKVFLECVQDMDHENMFWYRQDPGLGLRLIYFSYDVKMKEKGDIPEGYSVSREKKERFSLILESASTNQTSMYLCASSPNRGSRTYEQYFGPGTRLTVT.

This clone occurred a few times. V gene TRBV5-1 combines with J gene TRBJ1-1; TRBD1 aligns across 9 bases. Germline CDR1 is SGHRS and CDR2 is YFSETQ. The J segment lost 1 base and the V segment lost 3 bases, leaving 4 bases of the junction unmatched. The CDR3 has 15 residues. CDR3 DNA: TGCGCCAGCAGCTACAGGGGGCACGCGAACACTGAAGCTTTCTTT. It translates to CASSYRGHANTEAFF.

Written as DNA, the CDR3 is TGTGCCAGCAGCGTAGCGGGGGTGGGCTACAATGAGCAGTTCTTC. Its translation: CASSVAGVGYNEQFF. The chain uses TRBV9 and TRBJ2-1; a possible D gene is TRBD2 (6 bases). Trimming took off 0 bases at V and 3 bases at J, with 10 bases between the two ends. CDR1 and CDR2 (germline): SGDLS, YYNGEE. The CDR3 runs to 15 residues.

This clone was found once. This rearrangement joins TRBV6-1 to TRBJ2-1; 10 positions agree with TRBD1. J lost 6 bases, V lost 4 bases, and 9 bases had no gene match. CDR3 length: 16 residues. Germline assignment: CDR1 MNHNS and CDR2 SASEGT. For the CDR3, the DNA is TGTGCCAGCAGTGGCGGGACAGGGGATCGGCGCAATGAGCAGTTCTTC. It codes for CASSGGTGDRRNEQFF.

J is TRBJ2-5 and V is TRBV19; 9 bases line up with TRBD2. Trimming took 5 bases from V and 5 from J; bases not matched to a gene: 9. This CDR3 spans 15 amino acids. Germline-derived CDR1 and CDR2 are LNHDA and SQIVND (reference sequence). The CDR3 loop is CASSAAGGPGETQYF. CDR3 nucleotides: TGTGCCAGTAGTGCTGCGGGGGGGCCAGGGGAGACCCAGTACTTC.

This chain connects TRBV9 to TRBJ2-3, with D possibly being TRBD2 (6 bases). This CDR3 region has 16 residues. CDR1 and CDR2 (germline): SGDLS, YYNGEE. Trimming stripped 0 bases from V and 0 bases from J, with 11 bases between. CDR3 protein: CASSVEAGISTDTQYF. The CDR3 DNA is TGTGCCAGCAGCGTAGAGGCGGGGATTAGCACAGATACGCAGTATTTT.

The rearrangement uses TRBV27 and TRBJ2-7, with 9 positions matching TRBD2. The CDR3 has 16 amino acids. The germline V gene encodes CDR1 MNHEY and CDR2 SMNVEV (reference sequence). V dropped 3 bases and J dropped 3; count of bases not matched to a gene: 9. CDR3 residues: CASSLVVTSGFYEQYF. CDR3 nucleotides: TGTGCCAGCAGTTTGGTCGTCACTAGCGGGTTCTACGAGCAGTACTTC.

This clone has more than one count but fewer than ten. This chain connects TRBV7-6 to TRBJ1-5; a possible D gene is TRBD1 (6 bases). This CDR3 comprises 13 residues. V was shortened by 1 base and J by 6 bases, with 7 bases between the two germline ends. CDR1 is SGHVS and CDR2 is FNYEAQ in the germline V gene. The CDR3 nucleotides are TGTGCCAGCAGCTTAGACAGGGCTCAGCCCCAGCATTTT. The encoded protein is CASSLDRAQPQHF. The full variable domain, rest sourced from reference TRBV7-6 and TRBJ1-5, is GAGVSQSPRYKVTKRGQDVALRCDPISGHVSLYWYRQALGQGPEFLTYFNYEAQQDKSGLPNDRFSAERPEGSISTLTIQRTEQRDSAMYRCASSLDRAQPQHFGDGTRLSIL.

The V call is TRBV6-5, the J call TRBJ1-6; 11 bases align to TRBD1. The CDR3 length is 16 residues. Germline V lookup: CDR1 MNHEY, CDR2 SVGAGI. Trimming at V came to 4 bases and at J to 9 bases, leaving 8 bases not matched to a gene. The CDR3 nucleotides read TGTGCCAGCAGTTCCCCAAGGGACAGGGGGGGTTCACCCCTCCACTTT. Translation gives CASSSPRDRGGSPLHF.

This chain joins TRBV5-1 and TRBJ1-1; 9 nucleotides line up with TRBD1. V lost 4 bases, J lost 5 bases, and 12 bases stayed unmatched. The CDR3 length is 16 residues. Germline assignment: CDR1 SGHRS and CDR2 YFSETQ. CDR3 sequence (DNA): TGCGCCAGCAGCCCAAGATTGGACAGGGGTAGTACTGAAGCTTTCTTT. Protein: CASSPRLDRGSTEAFF. Full variable domain (rest looked up from reference TRBV5-1 and TRBJ1-1): KAGVTQTPRYLIKTRGQQVTLSCSPISGHRSVSWYQQTPGQGLQFLFEYFSETQRNKGNFPGRFSGRQFSNSRSEMNVSTLELGDSALYLCASSPRLDRGSTEAFFGQGTRLTVV.

The V call is TRBV12-2, the J call TRBJ2-7; TRBD2 reflects the table's D call only, with no check against the DNA. TRBV12-2 is a pseudogene locus. The CDR3 is 18 residues long. The CDR3, as DNA: TGTGCAAGTCGCGCAGCCTTAGTACTAGCGGGAACGTCGGACGAGCAGTACTTC. It codes for CASRAALVLAGTSDEQYF.

Many counts were recorded for this clone. This chain uses TRBV11-2 with TRBJ1-2; 7 bases agree with TRBD1. The ends lost 5 bases at V and 6 bases at J; junction bases unmatched: 15. The CDR3 consists of 16 residues. Germline CDR1 reads SGHAT; CDR2 reads FQNNGV. Here the CDR3 DNA reads TGTGCCAGCAGCCAGAAGTCGACCACAGGGGCTAATGGCTACACCTTC. Amino acid sequence: CASSQKSTTGANGYTF.

The chain has TRBV23-1 and TRBJ2-1; TRBD2 matches at 11 bases. TRBV23-1 is flagged as an ORF with uncertain function. Trimming at V came to 3 bases and at J to 4 bases, leaving 5 bases not matched to a gene. This CDR3 is built from 16 residues. CDR3 residues: CASSQASGRSYNEQFF. The CDR3 bases are TGCGCCAGCAGTCAGGCTAGCGGGAGGTCATACAATGAGCAGTTCTTC.

V usage is TRBV28 and J usage is TRBJ1-5, with 11 bases identical to TRBD1. Germline values: CDR1 MDHEN, CDR2 SYDVKM. The V and J ends lost 6 bases and 7 bases, in that order; junction bases with no gene match: 8. This CDR3 has 15 amino acids. The CDR3 reads CASRGTGGGVQPQHF. Here the CDR3 DNA reads TGTGCCAGCAGGGGGACAGGGGGGGGTGTCCAGCCCCAGCATTTT.

The chain recombines TRBV28 with TRBJ2-7, with 10 bases identical to TRBD1. V lost 7 bases, J lost 2 bases, and 8 bases stayed unmatched. The CDR3 is 15 amino acids. Germline V gene sequence: CDR1 MDHEN, CDR2 SYDVKM. The CDR3 loop is CASIDRGRTTYEQYF. The CDR3 DNA sequence: TGTGCCAGCATCGACAGGGGGCGAACCACCTACGAGCAGTACTTC.

This clone was found once. V and J are TRBV5-1 and TRBJ2-3; D may be TRBD1 (6 bases). This CDR3 has 13 amino acids. V was pared by 4 bases and J by 4 bases, with 10 bases between. CDR1 is SGHRS, CDR2 YFSETQ, per germline. The CDR3 region is CASSPDRADTQYF. CDR3 DNA sequence: TGCGCCAGCAGCCCGGACAGAGCAGATACGCAGTATTTT.

V usage is TRBV10-2 and J usage is TRBJ1-2; D gene uncertain. The ends were cut back, 0 bases at V and 2 bases at J, with 10 bases in the middle. The CDR3 consists of 15 residues. The V gene's germline CDR1 is WSHSY and CDR2 SAAADI. CDR3 nucleotide sequence: TGCGCCAGCAGTGAGTCGAATGGCAGGAACTATGGCTACACCTTC. This gives the protein CASSESNGRNYGYTF.

The chain carries TRBV6-5 and TRBJ2-7; TRBD1 aligns across 8 bases. CDR1 and CDR2 from the germline V gene are MNHEY and SVGAGI. V shed 6 bases and J 3 bases; nucleotides not matched to a gene: 4. This CDR3 region has 13 residues. The CDR3 is CASRRTGGYEQYF. The CDR3 DNA follows: TGTGCCAGCAGAAGAACAGGGGGCTACGAGCAGTACTTC.

V and J are TRBV5-1 and TRBJ1-4; no reliable D call. Trimming pared 2 bases from V and 7 bases from J, leaving 9 bases between. This CDR3 has 13 amino acids. Germline V gene lookup returns CDR1 SGHRS and CDR2 YFSETQ. The chain's CDR3 is CASSLADGEKLFF. In DNA, the CDR3 is TGCGCCAGCAGCTTAGCGGACGGTGAAAAACTGTTTTTT.

The chain employs TRBV6-5 and TRBJ1-1; maybe TRBD1 (5 bases). The germline CDR1 and CDR2 sequences are MNHEY and SVGAGI. V was trimmed by 2 bases and J by 4 bases, leaving 11 bases between them. The CDR3 runs 14 residues. The CDR3 coding sequence is TGTGCCAGCAGTTACCTCCAGGGAGGCACTGAAGCTTTCTTT. Translation gives CASSYLQGGTEAFF.

This chain uses TRBV9 with TRBJ2-2; 13 bases are shared with TRBD2. The CDR3 extends over 16 amino acids. Trimming removed 3 bases from V and 2 bases from J; junction bases left unmatched: 1. Germline V gene sequence: CDR1 SGDLS, CDR2 YYNGEE. CDR3: CASSGGLAGNTGELFF. The CDR3 DNA sequence: TGTGCCAGCAGCGGGGGACTAGCGGGAAACACCGGGGAGCTGTTTTTT.